This T cell receptor (beta chain) comes out of a study of regulatory T cells in long-lasting Graves disease (dated by TCRdb to the early 2020s). In terms of the full investigation: Antithyroid drugs had been taken for less than 3 months by newly diagnosed Graves' disease patients. This study used TCR sequencing and RNA sequencing of peripheral blood to compare persistent Graves' disease patients against newly diagnosed Graves' disease patients. A total of around 33 samples underwent TCR sequencing, from about 13 patients with persistent Graves' disease and some 20 patients with newly diagnosed Graves' disease. The study took place in China and was registered as a clinical trial. What the research found in general, with its limitations: Sequencing and analysis were restricted to the TCR beta chain. The small sample size was acknowledged by the authors as a limitation that may reduce accuracy. The study examined only peripheral blood because the primary lesion, thyroid tissue, could not be accessed. Persistent disease showed preferential use of TRBV28, TRBJ1-2 and TRBJ2-5, whereas newly diagnosed disease favored TRBV20-1 and TRBJ2-1. Persistent patients shared more public clonotypes among themselves (around 2,700) than newly diagnosed patients did (about 970). Lower TCR Shannon entropy and fewer highly expanded clones were observed in persistent Graves' disease patients than in newly diagnosed patients, which suggested clonal expansion.

The germline V gene (reference sequence) provides CDR1 SEHNR and CDR2 FQNEAQ. V was cut back by 4 bases and J by 3 bases, leaving a gap of 12 bases between them. The CDR3 has 14 amino acids, counting the end cysteine and phenylalanine. Left in the record is the CDR3 DNA by itself, 42 bases read in frame from the first base. In the case of this clonotype: Its antigen is still unknown. No much larger clone exists at a distance of one base, and base qualities are not known.

In the paper's terms, the time point label means: newly diagnosed GD, antithyroid drugs for less than 3 months. For both TCR sequencing and RNA sequencing, RNA was extracted from PBMCs using TRIzol. The diagnosis of Graves' disease was made according to American Thyroid Association guidelines. The patients came from an endocrinology department in Xi'an, China. Each patient gave approximately 9.7 milliliters of peripheral blood, collected in an EDTA anticoagulant tube. PBMCs were isolated by Ficoll Paque Plus density gradient separation without further T cell sorting. An Agilent 2100 Bioanalyzer and agarose gel were used to assess RNA quality, and a NanoDrop 2000 was used to measure RNA concentration. The library was prepared using multiplex PCR. TCRdb names Illumina HiSeq 4000 as the instrument used. To build TCR beta libraries, CDR3 regions were amplified by Arm-PCR using iRepertoire HTBI primers. PCR products were gel purified before sequencing. The authors' pipeline ran thus. A total of 60 to 80 TRBV and about 13 TRBJ segments were identified across samples and were used for gene usage analysis of CDR3 amino acid clonotypes. COPE and FqMerger were used to merge filtered high-quality paired reads into contigs. Contigs were aligned with BLAST to IMGT TRBV, TRBD and TRBJ reference genes, and CDR3 was defined per IMGT. Highly expanded clones were defined as clonotypes with a frequency above 0.1%. Shannon entropy was used to measure repertoire diversity, and the Gini coefficient was used to measure V-J evenness. A clonotype was considered public if more than one individual shared it. TCRdb took the public reads, trimmed them with fastp at Q25, ran MiXCR for clone calling and kept in-frame beta chains. CDR3 protein duplicates are merged, each entry listing the most common genes and DNA. The V and J calls, along with clone size, are taken from TCRdb and not from the paper's own processing. The table for this sample lists 680,000 or so distinct CDR3 sequences; roughly 15% of them were counted only once. About 18% of the sample goes to the ten largest clones.

The same data also contributed to another study, on T cells in Graves' hyperthyroidism and ophthalmopathy. In that second paper, the authors write: Stable Graves' hyperthyroidism was defined as the absence of progression to ophthalmopathy over 18 months of follow-up. Hyperthyroidism patients were aged 18 to 65 years and newly diagnosed, with disease duration of less than 2 months. Exclusion was applied to patients with uncontrolled infections, other autoimmune diseases, pregnancy or lactation. Clinical symptoms, serum thyroxine and TRAb, thyroid ultrasound, and orbital computed tomography formed the basis for the diagnoses. The TCR CDR3 was subjected to a first round of RT-PCR using the HTBI primer set and the Qiagen OneStep RT-PCR kit. Most expanded thyroid clonotypes (frequency above 0.001) were also detected in blood, a finding suggesting that blood repertoires may reflect thyroid immune responses. A 13 V-J signature model separated ophthalmopathy from stable hyperthyroidism, with approximately 86% sensitivity and approximately 81% specificity in cross-validation and 80%/75% in testing. In validation, the model predicted progression to ophthalmopathy with 55% to 71% sensitivity and less than 75% specificity, a median of about six months before onset. TCR V-J signatures able to tell the groups apart were searched for in a discovery cohort of 90 to 100 patients, of whom around 42 had Graves' ophthalmopathy and roughly 57 had stable Graves' hyperthyroidism. Prospective prediction of ophthalmopathy was tested in an independent validation cohort of about 19 hyperthyroidism patients and 15 to 17 patients who later progressed to ophthalmopathy. The 75 to 100 discovery patients were randomly split 7:3 into training and test sets. In addition, the study compared T-cell repertoires in thyroid tissue and in blood from several Graves' hyperthyroidism patients. After sampling, hyperthyroidism patients received methimazole starting at 30 mg daily, and ophthalmopathy patients received high-dose intravenous methylprednisolone. Libraries were constructed in a second round of multiplex PCR, after which size selection and purification were carried out. Paired-end sequencing of the libraries was performed with 100 bp reads on an Illumina HiSeq2000. SOAPnuke was used to process the raw data, with reads discarded if the reads contained adapters or uncalled bases, had a mean Phred below 15, or lacked an exact constant-primer or identifier match. COPE v1.2.5 was used to merge the high-quality paired reads, and each unique nucleotide sequence was defined as a clonotype. MiTCR v1.1 was used to align clonotypes to the IMGT TRBV, TRBD and TRBJ reference segments. The analysis was restricted to V-J combinations with a frequency above 0.0001, which together covered over 99% of the repertoires. The TCS score was defined as the ratio of F50 (clonal expansion) to E x V (chaos), calculated using BLOSUM62-based TCRdist between CDR3 peptides within each V-J. Welch's t-statistics and random forest reduced 450 to 600 V-J features to roughly 13, which were used in a naive Bayes classifier (R e1071). No statistical method was used to fix the sample size in advance, and group allocation was not hidden from the investigators. TCR Vbeta CDR3 sequencing of roughly 140 peripheral blood samples (43 ophthalmopathy, 75 hyperthyroidism and 17 progressor patients) is reported in the paper.

Recombination linked TRBV7-9 to TRBJ1-2, and possibly TRBD1, on 5 matching bases. This sequence was found in a woman aged 25 to 45 with Graves disease. Donor details come from another sample of the same person, matched by shared clones. Material: peripheral blood mononuclear cells (PBMCs), obtained at new diagnosis, from a patient treated with antithyroid drugs. The CDR3 reads as follows: CASSSTELYYGYTF. The bases are TGTGCCAGCAGCTCGACAGAGCTTTACTATGGCTACACCTTC. Beyond the CDR3, the reference TRBV7-9 and TRBJ1-2 genes provide the residues; the full variable domain reads: DTGVSQNPRHKITKRGQNVTFRCDPISEHNRLYWYRQTLGQGPEFLTYFQNEAQLEKSRLLSDRFSAERPKGSFSTLEIQRTEQGDSAMYLCASSSTELYYGYTFGSGTRLTVV.